The clone carrying this T cell receptor beta chain was seen a handful of times. The sample originates from a study of OX40 agonist ivuxolimab in advanced cancers. Clones were read by immunoSEQ multiplex PCR, and TCRdb kept only the in-frame ones, dropping some. Of 66,000 or so clones in the sample, 87% were seen once. V was cut by 5 bases and J by 5 bases, with 18 bases left in between. CDR3 length: 16 amino acids. From germline, CDR1 is SEHNR and CDR2 FQNEAQ (reference sequence). The sample was CD4+ or CD8+ T cells sorted from blood, taken in a trial of the OX40 agonist ivuxolimab. V gene TRBV7-9 combines with J gene TRBJ1-4; the D is unclear. The receptor's source is an adult with an advanced solid tumor such as melanoma, head and neck, liver or kidney cancer. DNA for the CDR3: TGTGCCAGCAGCATGGGGTGGCAGCCCCAAAATGAAAAACTGTTTTTT. Translated: CASSMGWQPQNEKLFF.